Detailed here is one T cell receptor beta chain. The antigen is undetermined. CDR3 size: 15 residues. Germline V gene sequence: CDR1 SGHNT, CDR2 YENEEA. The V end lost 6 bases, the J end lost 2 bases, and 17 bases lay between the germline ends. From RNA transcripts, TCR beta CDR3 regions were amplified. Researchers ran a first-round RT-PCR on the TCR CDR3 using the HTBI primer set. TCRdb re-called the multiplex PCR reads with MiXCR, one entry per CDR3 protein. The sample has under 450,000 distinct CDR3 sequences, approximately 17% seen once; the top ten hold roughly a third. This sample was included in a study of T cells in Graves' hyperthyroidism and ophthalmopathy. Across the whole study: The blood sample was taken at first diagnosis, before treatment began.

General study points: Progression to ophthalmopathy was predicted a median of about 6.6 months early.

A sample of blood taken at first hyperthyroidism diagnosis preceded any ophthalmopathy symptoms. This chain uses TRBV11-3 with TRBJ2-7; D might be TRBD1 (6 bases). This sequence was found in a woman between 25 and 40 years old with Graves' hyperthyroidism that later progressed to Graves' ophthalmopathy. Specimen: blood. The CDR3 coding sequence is TGTGCCAGCAGTCAAAGGGGGAGTAGGACCTACGAGCAGTACTTC. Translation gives CASSQRGSRTYEQYF. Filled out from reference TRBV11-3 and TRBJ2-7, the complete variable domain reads EAGVVQSPRYKIIEKKQPVAFWCNPISGHNTLYWYLQNLGQGPELLIRYENEEAVDDSQLPKDRFSAERLKGVDSTLKIQPAELGDSAVYLCASSQRGSRTYEQYFGPGTRLTVT.